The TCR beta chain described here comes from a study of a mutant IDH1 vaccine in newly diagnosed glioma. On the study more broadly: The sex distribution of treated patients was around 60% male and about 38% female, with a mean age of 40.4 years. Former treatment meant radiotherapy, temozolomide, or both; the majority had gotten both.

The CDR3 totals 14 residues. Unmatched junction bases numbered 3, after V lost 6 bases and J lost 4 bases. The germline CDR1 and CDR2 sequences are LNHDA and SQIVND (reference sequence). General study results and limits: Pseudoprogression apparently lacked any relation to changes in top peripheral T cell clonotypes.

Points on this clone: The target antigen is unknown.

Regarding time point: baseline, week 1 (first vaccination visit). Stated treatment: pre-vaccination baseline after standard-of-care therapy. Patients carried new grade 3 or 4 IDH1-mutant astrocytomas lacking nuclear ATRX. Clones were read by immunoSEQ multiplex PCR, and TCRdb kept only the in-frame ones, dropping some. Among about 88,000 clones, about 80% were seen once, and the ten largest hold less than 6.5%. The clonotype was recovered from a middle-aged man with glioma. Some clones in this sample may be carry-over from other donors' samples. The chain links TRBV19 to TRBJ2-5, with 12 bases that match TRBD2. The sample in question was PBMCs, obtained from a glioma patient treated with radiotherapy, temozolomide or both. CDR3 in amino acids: CASSTGLAGETQYF. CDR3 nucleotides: TGTGCCAGTAGCACGGGACTAGCGGGAGAGACCCAGTACTTC.